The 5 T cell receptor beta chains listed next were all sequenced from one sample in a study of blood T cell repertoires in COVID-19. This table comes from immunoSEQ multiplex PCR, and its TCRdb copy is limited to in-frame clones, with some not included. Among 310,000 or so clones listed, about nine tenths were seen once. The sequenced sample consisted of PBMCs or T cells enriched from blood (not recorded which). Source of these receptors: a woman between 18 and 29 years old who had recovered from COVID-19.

The CDR3 nucleotides are TGTGCCAGCAGCTTAGCTCTAGGAGGGTTCCACGAGCAGTACTTC. The encoded protein is CASSLALGGFHEQYF. The chain recombines TRBV7-9 with TRBJ2-7; TRBD2 is a possible D gene (6 bases). The length of the CDR3 is 15 residues. Per germline, CDR1 SEHNR and CDR2 FQNEAQ (reference sequence). V gave up 0 bases and J gave up 5 bases, with 14 bases separating them.

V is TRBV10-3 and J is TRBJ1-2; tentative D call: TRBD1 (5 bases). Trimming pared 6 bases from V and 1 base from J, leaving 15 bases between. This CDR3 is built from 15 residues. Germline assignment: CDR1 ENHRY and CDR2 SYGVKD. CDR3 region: CAIRDFRVLNYGYTF. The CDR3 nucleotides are TGTGCCATCAGAGACTTCAGGGTCCTTAACTATGGCTACACCTTC.

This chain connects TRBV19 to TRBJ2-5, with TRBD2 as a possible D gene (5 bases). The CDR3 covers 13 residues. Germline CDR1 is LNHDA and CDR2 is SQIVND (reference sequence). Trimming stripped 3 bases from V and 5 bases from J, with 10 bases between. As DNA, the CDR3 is TGTGCCAGTAGTATCGGAGGCAGGGAGACCCAGTACTTC. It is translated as CASSIGGRETQYF.

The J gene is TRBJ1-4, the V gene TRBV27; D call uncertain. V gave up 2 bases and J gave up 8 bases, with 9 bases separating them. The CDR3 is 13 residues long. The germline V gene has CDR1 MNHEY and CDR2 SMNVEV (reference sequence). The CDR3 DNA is TGTGCCAGCAGTTTAGGCTCCGGGGAAAAACTGTTTTTT. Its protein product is CASSLGSGEKLFF.

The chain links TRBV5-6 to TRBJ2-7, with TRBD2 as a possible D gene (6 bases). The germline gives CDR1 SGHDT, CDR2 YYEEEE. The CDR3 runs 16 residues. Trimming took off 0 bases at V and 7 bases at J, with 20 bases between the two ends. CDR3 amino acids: CASSLAAWTTAGEQYF. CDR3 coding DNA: TGTGCCAGCAGCTTGGCCGCTTGGACAACGGCGGGGGAGCAGTACTTC.